This paragraph reports one TCR beta chain. Antigen unknown. This sample was taken from a study of OX40 agonist ivuxolimab in advanced cancers. Study in general: Patients took ivuxolimab, an agonistic anti-OX40 (CD134) antibody. A diagnosis of hepatocellular carcinoma, melanoma, renal cell or head and neck cancer was present in dose-escalation patients. Study results and limitations: Dose levels from 0.1 to 3.0 mg/kg saw CD4+ and CD8+ blood T cells expand clonally by week 6.

TCRdb's copy holds only in-frame clones and misses some; the assay was immunoSEQ multiplex PCR. The table has roughly 30,000 clones, about 90% seen once. CDR3 length: 11 residues. From germline, CDR1 is MNHEY and CDR2 SVGAGI. The chain joins TRBV6-5 to TRBJ2-5; D unclear. The J call may be in error: the DNA end matches TRBJ2-7 better. Sequenced material: CD4+ or CD8+ T cells sorted from blood, taken in a trial of the OX40 agonist ivuxolimab. This clonotype was sampled from an adult with an advanced solid tumor such as melanoma, head and neck, liver or kidney cancer. In nucleotides, the CDR3 is TGTGCCAGCAGGGATTCCTACGAGCAGTACTTC. It specifies CASRDSYEQYF.